The TCR beta chain under discussion was sequenced for a study of PD-L1 blockade in urothelial cancer. Background on the study: Blood was analyzed 3 weeks (second dose) and 6 weeks after treatment start. General observations from the study: Better progression-free and overall survival followed lower pretreatment blood clonality.

Data came from immunoSEQ multiplex PCR; TCRdb stores just in-frame clones and leaves some out. The sample lists about 130,000 clones, roughly 83% occurring once. A word on this clone: The antigen is undetermined.

Specified time point: pretreatment peripheral blood. Patients in the study were battling locally advanced or metastatic urothelial carcinoma. Each individual provided 1 to 8 samples (taken pretreatment and on-treatment). The CDR3 spans 15 residues. The trim removed 5 bases at V and 6 bases at J, leaving 12 bases unmatched. CDR1 and CDR2 (germline): KGHSH, LQKENI. The clonotype originates from a man in his fifties or sixties with urothelial cancer. The chain links TRBV18 to TRBJ2-7; 8 bases match TRBD1. The input for sequencing was PBMCs, taken around atezolizumab (anti-PD-L1) treatment. In nucleotides, the CDR3 is TGTGCCAGCTCAGGACAGGGCGAGTGGGGTATCGAGCAGTACTTC. It encodes CASSGQGEWGIEQYF.